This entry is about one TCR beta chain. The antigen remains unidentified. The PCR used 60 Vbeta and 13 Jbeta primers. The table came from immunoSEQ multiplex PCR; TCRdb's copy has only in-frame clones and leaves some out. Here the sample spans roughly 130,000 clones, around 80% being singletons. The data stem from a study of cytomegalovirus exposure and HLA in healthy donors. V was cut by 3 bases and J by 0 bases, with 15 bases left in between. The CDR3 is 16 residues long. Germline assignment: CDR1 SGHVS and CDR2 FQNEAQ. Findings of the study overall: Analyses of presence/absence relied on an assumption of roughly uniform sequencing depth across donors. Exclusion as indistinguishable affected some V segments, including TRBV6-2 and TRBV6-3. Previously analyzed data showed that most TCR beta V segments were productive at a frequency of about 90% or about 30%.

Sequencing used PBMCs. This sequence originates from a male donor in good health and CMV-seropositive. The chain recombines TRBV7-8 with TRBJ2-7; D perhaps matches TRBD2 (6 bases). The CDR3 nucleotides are TGTGCCAGCAGCTTTTGGCGGGACGCCTTCTCCTACGAGCAGTACTTC. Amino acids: CASSFWRDAFSYEQYF.